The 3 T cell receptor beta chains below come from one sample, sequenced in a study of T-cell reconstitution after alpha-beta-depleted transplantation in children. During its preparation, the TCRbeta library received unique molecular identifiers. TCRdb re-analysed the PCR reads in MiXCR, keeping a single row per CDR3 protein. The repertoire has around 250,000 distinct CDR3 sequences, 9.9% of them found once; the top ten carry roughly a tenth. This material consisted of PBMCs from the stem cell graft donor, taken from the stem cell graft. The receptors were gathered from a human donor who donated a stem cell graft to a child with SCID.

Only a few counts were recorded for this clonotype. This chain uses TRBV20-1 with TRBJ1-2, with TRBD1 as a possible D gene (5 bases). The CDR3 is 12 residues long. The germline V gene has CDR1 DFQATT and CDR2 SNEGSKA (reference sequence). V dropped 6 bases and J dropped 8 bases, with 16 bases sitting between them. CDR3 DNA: TGCAGTGCAAACTTAGGGGAGGGAGGCTACACCTTC. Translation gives CSANLGEGGYTF.

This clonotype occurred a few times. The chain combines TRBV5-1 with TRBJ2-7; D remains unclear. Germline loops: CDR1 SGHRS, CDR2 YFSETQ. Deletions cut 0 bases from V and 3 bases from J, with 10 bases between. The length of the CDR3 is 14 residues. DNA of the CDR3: TGCGCCAGCAGCTTGGTGGTGGGCGGCTACGAGCAGTACTTC. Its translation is CASSLVVGGYEQYF.

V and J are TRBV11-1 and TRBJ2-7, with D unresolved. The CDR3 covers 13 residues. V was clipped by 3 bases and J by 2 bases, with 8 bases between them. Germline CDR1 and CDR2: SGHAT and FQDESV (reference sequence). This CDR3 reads CASSFGLTYEQYF. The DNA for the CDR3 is TGTGCCAGCAGCTTTGGGCTCACCTACGAGCAGTACTTC. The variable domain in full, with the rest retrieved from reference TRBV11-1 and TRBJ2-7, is EAEVAQSPRYKITEKSQAVAFWCDPISGHATLYWYRQILGQGPELLVQFQDESVVDDSQLPKDRFSAERLKGVDSTLKIQPAELGDSAMYLCASSFGLTYEQYFGPGTRLTVT.